This TCR beta chain was obtained from a study of T cell changes during pregnancy in multiple sclerosis (dated by TCRdb to the late 2010s). About the study as a whole: The study examined how the T cell repertoire changed over the course of pregnancy in women with multiple sclerosis.

Of note for this clone: Its binding antigen is unknown. No base quality values were provided; no much bigger clone lies one nucleotide off.

V sheds 5 bases and J sheds 4 bases, leaving 12 bases between their ends. CDR1 and CDR2 were assigned from the germline V gene as SGHTA and FQGNSA. The CDR3 contains 14 residues, cysteine and phenylalanine counted. The only DNA kept is the CDR3, 42 bases in frame from the first base. Libraries came from the immunoSEQ multiplex PCR assay. Held by TCRdb, this immuneACCESS table contains in-frame sequences only and omits some clones. Under half of the omission traces to an unresolved V gene where checked; the cause of the rest is unknown. In this sample the table shows roughly 40,000 clones, about 90% of which occur a single time. The ten largest clones add up to under 0.9% of the sample.

This material consisted of CD4+ T cells from peripheral blood mononuclear cells, taken before pregnancy. The chain joins TRBV7-2 to TRBJ2-1, with an unclear D gene assignment. The sequence derives from a female donor with multiple sclerosis, enrolled in a pregnancy study. The CDR3 region reads CASSRTVAYNEQFF. The nucleotide sequence is TGTGCCAGCAGCCGAACGGTCGCATACAATGAGCAGTTCTTC. Full variable domain (CDR3 extended with the reference TRBV7-2 and TRBJ2-1 proteins): GAGVSQSPSNKVTEKGKDVELRCDPISGHTALYWYRQSLGQGLEFLIYFQGNSAPDKSGLPSDRFSAERTGGSVSTLTIQRTQQEDSAVYLCASSRTVAYNEQFFGPGTRLTVL.